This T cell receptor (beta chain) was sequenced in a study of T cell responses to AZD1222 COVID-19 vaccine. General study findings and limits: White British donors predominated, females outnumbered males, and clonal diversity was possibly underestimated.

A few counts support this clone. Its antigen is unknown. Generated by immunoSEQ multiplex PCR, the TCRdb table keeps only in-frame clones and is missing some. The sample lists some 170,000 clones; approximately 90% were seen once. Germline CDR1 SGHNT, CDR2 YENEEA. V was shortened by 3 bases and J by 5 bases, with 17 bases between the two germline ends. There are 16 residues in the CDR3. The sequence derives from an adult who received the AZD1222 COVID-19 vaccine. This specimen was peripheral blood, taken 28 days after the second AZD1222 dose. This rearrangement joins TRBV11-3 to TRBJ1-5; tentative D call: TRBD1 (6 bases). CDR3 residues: CASSFPPGGGDQPQHF. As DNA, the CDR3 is TGTGCCAGCAGCTTCCCCCCGGGGGGGGGCGATCAGCCCCAGCATTTT.